The 28 T cell receptor beta chains below all came from one sample that was sequenced in a study of vaccination effects on CD4 cells after COVID-19. No antigens are known for them. Antigen-specific CD4+ T cells expanded by the ViraFEST assay with viral peptide pools were then sequenced. Following an approximately eleven-day culture, CD4+ T cells were purified. Previously uninfected by SARS-CoV-2, the vaccine recipients also showed negative nucleocapsid antibodies. Repertoires were generated with immunoSEQ multiplex PCR, while TCRdb's copy carries only in-frame clones and drops some. The sample has tens of thousands of clones; 78% are singletons. Source: CD4+ T cells from PBMCs cultured with SARS-CoV-2 spike peptides, taken before COVID-19 vaccination. These receptors were taken from a human donor who received a COVID-19 vaccine.

The rearrangement links TRBV6-5 to TRBJ1-4; 9 nucleotides align to TRBD1. The CDR3 is 14 residues long. CDR1 MNHEY and CDR2 SVGAGI come from the germline V gene. The ends lost 6 bases at V and 7 bases at J; junction bases unmatched: 6. CDR3 sequence: CASRTGGSGEKLFF. The DNA of the CDR3 is TGTGCCAGCAGGACAGGGGGATCCGGTGAAAAACTGTTTTTT.

This rearrangement joins TRBV5-1 to TRBJ2-3; 8 positions agree with TRBD1. With V trimmed by 2 bases and J by 4 bases, 6 bases remained unmatched. Germline CDR1 SGHRS, CDR2 YFSETQ. There are 15 residues in the CDR3. CDR3 bases: TGCGCCAGCAGCTTCCCGACAGGGGTATCAGATACGCAGTATTTT. Translated: CASSFPTGVSDTQYF.

The genes are TRBV2 and TRBJ1-4; TRBD1 might be the D (5 bases). The CDR3 has 14 residues. Trimming pared 6 bases from V and 2 bases from J, leaving 10 bases between. Germline V lookup: CDR1 SNHLY, CDR2 FYNNEI. The CDR3 DNA reads as TGTGCCAGCAGGGAACAGGTCACTAATGAAAAACTGTTTTTT. Its translation is CASREQVTNEKLFF.

This chain connects TRBV6-1 to TRBJ1-5; D may be TRBD1 (5 bases). CDR3 length: 14 amino acids. Germline V CDR1 and CDR2: MNHNS, SASEGT. With 3 bases removed from V and 7 bases from J, the gap between germline ends came to 13 bases. DNA of the CDR3: TGTGCCAGCAGTGATCCTGGGGCTTGGCAGCCCCAGCATTTT. Translated: CASSDPGAWQPQHF.

The chain has TRBV28 and TRBJ1-6; D is uncertain. Trimming left V 5 bases short and J 6 bases short, with 14 bases between. The CDR3 is made up of 15 amino acids. Germline loops: CDR1 MDHEN, CDR2 SYDVKM. The CDR3 here is CASSTTPVPNSPLHF. Here the CDR3 DNA reads TGTGCCAGCAGTACTACCCCCGTGCCTAATTCACCCCTCCACTTT.

The chain links TRBV9 to TRBJ2-3; 12 nucleotides align to TRBD2. The CDR3 spans 17 residues. CDR1 is SGDLS, CDR2 YYNGEE, per germline. V was pared by 0 bases and J by 6 bases, with 8 bases of the junction left unmatched. DNA of the CDR3: TGTGCCAGCAGCGTAGGTCCTAGCGGGGGGGTGCGCGATACGCAGTATTTT. It is translated as CASSVGPSGGVRDTQYF.

This rearrangement joins TRBV10-3 to TRBJ2-7, with 9 bases lining up with TRBD1. Germline loops: CDR1 ENHRY, CDR2 SYGVKD. The length of the CDR3 is 14 residues. J was trimmed by 3 bases and V by 11 bases; bases with no gene match: 11. The CDR3 nucleotides read TGTGCCGCCCAATCCCTGACAGGGGGCTACGAGCAGTACGTC. Translation: CAAQSLTGGYEQYV.

This rearrangement joins TRBV28 to TRBJ1-4; TRBD1 matches at 7 bases. This CDR3 is 14 amino acids long. J gave up 8 bases and V 1 base, and 4 bases lay outside the gene matches. CDR1 is MDHEN, CDR2 SYDVKM, per germline. CDR3 loop: CASSLSAGGEKLFF. DNA for the CDR3: TGTGCCAGCAGTTTATCGGCAGGGGGGGAAAAACTGTTTTTT.

The chain recombines TRBV28 with TRBJ1-4; D possibly corresponds to TRBD1 (5 bases). Trimming cost V 3 bases and J 8 bases, with 13 bases left between them. Germline-derived CDR1 and CDR2 are MDHEN and SYDVKM. The CDR3 has 14 amino acids. CDR3 region: CASSLGGDREKLFF. The CDR3 coding sequence is TGTGCCAGCAGTTTGGGAGGGGATAGGGAAAAACTGTTTTTT.

The chain is built from TRBV11-2 and TRBJ1-4; 8 nucleotides match TRBD1. CDR1 and CDR2 from the germline V gene are SGHAT and FQNNGV. This CDR3 has 13 residues. The V and J ends lost 5 bases and 8 bases, in that order; junction bases with no gene match: 4. Here the CDR3 DNA reads TGTGCCAGCAGCCAAGACAGGGGAGAAAAACTGTTTTTT. Protein: CASSQDRGEKLFF.

This chain connects TRBV7-7 to TRBJ2-5; tentatively, D is TRBD1 (6 bases). CDR3 length: 13 residues. Germline V lookup: CDR1 SSHAT, CDR2 FNYEAQ (reference sequence). V lost 4 bases, J lost 2 bases, and 8 bases lay in between. The CDR3 nucleotides are TGTGCCAGCAGCTCGACAGGACAAGAGACCCAGTACTTC. Amino acid sequence: CASSSTGQETQYF.

The chain couples TRBV7-2 to TRBJ2-5, with a tentative D call TRBD1 (5 bases). The CDR3 is 16 residues long. The germline CDR1 and CDR2 sequences are SGHTA and FQGNSA. V gave up 7 bases and J gave up 6 bases, with 24 bases separating them. The CDR3 DNA sequence: TGTGCCAGCACCCAGCCGACAGCCGTAGGAAAGAAGACCCAGTACTTC. Protein sequence: CASTQPTAVGKKTQYF. The full variable domain, rest sourced from reference TRBV7-2 and TRBJ2-5, is GAGVSQSPSNKVTEKGKDVELRCDPISGHTALYWYRQSLGQGLEFLIYFQGNSAPDKSGLPSDRFSAERTGGSVSTLTIQRTQQEDSAVYLCASTQPTAVGKKTQYFGPGTRLLVL.

The gene calls are TRBV27 and TRBJ2-2, with 7 bases aligning to TRBD1. Germline CDR1 MNHEY, CDR2 SMNVEV (reference sequence). V gave up 6 bases and J gave up 1 base; unmatched junction bases: 8. There are 16 residues in the CDR3. CDR3 protein: CASRGDRVGNTGELFF. In DNA form, the CDR3 reads TGTGCCAGCAGGGGAGACAGGGTGGGGAACACCGGGGAGCTGTTTTTT.

This chain uses TRBV7-9 with TRBJ1-1; D not certain. CDR1 and CDR2 (germline): SEHNR, FQNEAQ (reference sequence). The CDR3 is 14 residues long. V lost 8 bases to trimming and J lost 1 base, with 14 bases between them. The CDR3 bases are TGTGCCAGCTCGAGGTCGGCTCAGAACACTGAAGCTTTCTTT. As protein: CASSRSAQNTEAFF.

V is TRBV6-6 and J is TRBJ2-2, with D perhaps assigned TRBD1 or TRBD2 (5 bases each). V shed 4 bases and J shed 5 bases, with 14 bases lying between them. The CDR3 loop spans 15 amino acids. In germline, CDR1 is MNHNY, CDR2 SVGAGI (reference sequence). As DNA, the CDR3 is TGTGCCAGCAGTTCCGGACGGTGGGGGACCGGGGAGCTGTTTTTT. Its translation: CASSSGRWGTGELFF.

This chain uses TRBV2 with TRBJ2-2; D might be TRBD1 or TRBD2, each matching 5 bases. The V and J ends lost 7 bases and 4 bases respectively, with 16 bases between them. In germline, CDR1 is SNHLY, CDR2 FYNNEI. The CDR3 is made up of 15 amino acids. CDR3 coding DNA: TGTGCCAGCAATCCAGAGGGGCACGGCACCGGGGAGCTGTTTTTT. As protein: CASNPEGHGTGELFF.

This clone has a handful of counts. The rearrangement links TRBV9 to TRBJ1-1; D possibly corresponds to TRBD1 (5 bases). Trimming removed 0 bases at V and 5 bases at J, with 11 bases between. Germline loops: CDR1 SGDLS, CDR2 YYNGEE. The CDR3 totals 14 residues. The CDR3 DNA reads as TGTGCCAGCAGCGTAGCTGGGGGTTTGACTGAAGCTTTCTTT. Its protein product is CASSVAGGLTEAFF.

The V call is TRBV3-1 (or the pseudogene TRBV3-2), the J call TRBJ1-4; D ambiguous. The length of the CDR3 is 15 residues. Germline CDR1 LGHDT, CDR2 YNNKEL (reference sequence). Trimming took off 5 bases at V and 3 bases at J, with 13 bases between the two ends. CDR3 in amino acids: CASSERSTSNEKLFF. CDR3 coding DNA: TGTGCCAGCAGCGAGAGGAGCACCTCTAATGAAAAACTGTTTTTT.

This rearrangement joins TRBV21-1 to TRBJ2-7; the tabulated D call, TRBD2, remains unverified against the DNA. TRBV21-1 is noted as a pseudogene. The CDR3 loop spans 16 amino acids. CDR3 in amino acids: CASSKGRRRSSYEQYV. The CDR3 DNA is TGTGCCAGCAGCAAAGGTCGCAGAAGGAGCTCCTACGAGCAGTACGTC.

J is TRBJ1-2 and V is TRBV19; D ambiguous. Germline CDR1 is LNHDA and CDR2 is SQIVND (reference sequence). With 7 bases removed from V and 7 bases from J, the gap between germline ends came to 19 bases. The CDR3 is 14 amino acids. CDR3 residues: CASTPLRGSGGYTF. The CDR3 coding sequence is TGTGCCAGTACCCCACTTCGAGGGTCTGGTGGCTACACCTTC.

This clone was seen a few times. The chain has TRBV7-9 and TRBJ2-5, with TRBD2 matching over 9 bases. In germline, CDR1 is SEHNR, CDR2 FQNEAQ (reference sequence). The V gene end was trimmed by 2 bases and the J gene end by 3 bases; junction bases not matched to a gene: 4. This CDR3 has 15 amino acids. The DNA of the CDR3 is TGTGCCAGCAGCTTAACGGCTAGCGGGGAAGAGACCCAGTACTTC. This translates into CASSLTASGEETQYF.

The V call is TRBV6-2 or TRBV6-3, the J call TRBJ1-5; D ambiguous. The ends were cut back, 3 bases at V and 7 bases at J, with 10 bases in the middle. There are 13 residues in the CDR3. CDR1 MNHEY and CDR2 SVGEGT come from the germline V gene. CDR3 DNA: TGTGCCAGCAGTTATTTGGCGGGACAGCCCCAGCATTTT. Translation gives CASSYLAGQPQHF.

The chain couples TRBV3-1 (or the pseudogene TRBV3-2) to TRBJ2-4, with 9 bases lining up with TRBD1. This CDR3 has 17 amino acids. Germline loops: CDR1 LGHDT, CDR2 YNNKEL (reference sequence). J lost 7 bases, V lost 0 bases, and 10 bases had no gene match. CDR3 nucleotide sequence: TGTGCCAGCAGCCAAGATGTGGGGGACAGGGTAGGCAACATTCAGTACTTC. It codes for CASSQDVGDRVGNIQYF.

This chain uses TRBV11-2 with TRBJ1-2; the D is unclear. The V end was cut by 0 bases, the J end by 1 base, with 6 bases between. CDR3 length: 14 residues. CDR1 and CDR2 (germline): SGHAT, FQNNGV. The CDR3 bases are TGTGCCAGCAGCTTAGAACGGGTTAACTATGGCTACACCTTC. Protein product: CASSLERVNYGYTF.

CDR3 sequence reads: CASSLRTLGQGSNSPLHF. CDR3 DNA: TGTGCCAGCTCACTAAGAACCCTTGGGCAGGGTAGCAATTCACCCCTCCACTTT. The chain employs TRBV18 and TRBJ1-6, with D possibly TRBD1 on 5 matching bases. Trimming left V 4 bases short and J 7 bases short, with 23 bases between. Per the germline V gene, CDR1 is KGHSH and CDR2 is LQKENI. This CDR3 is 18 amino acids long.

The chain couples TRBV18 to TRBJ2-7, with 11 positions matching TRBD1. After removal of 1 base from V and 6 bases from J, the junction contained 2 bases not matched to a gene. Germline V gene data show CDR1 as KGHSH and CDR2 as LQKENI. The CDR3 consists of 14 residues. CDR3 in amino acids: CASSPQGQGGEQYV. The CDR3 region has the DNA TGTGCCAGCTCACCACAGGGACAGGGGGGCGAGCAGTACGTC.

About this clone: The germline gene is not matched at one end of the junction; a read error may be the cause. CDR3 amino acids: CASTLGETQYF. In nucleotides, the CDR3 is TGTGCCAGCACCTTAGGAGAGACCCAGTACTTC. This chain uses TRBV7-8 with TRBJ2-5; D is unclear. From germline, CDR1 is SGHVS and CDR2 FQNEAQ. There are 11 residues in the CDR3. Together with reference TRBV7-8 and TRBJ2-5, the CDR3 gives the full variable domain: GAGVSQSPRYKVAKRGQDVALRCDPISGHVSLFWYQQALGQGPEFLTYFQNEAQLDKSGLPSDRFFAERPEGSVSTLKIQRTQQEDSAVYLCASTLGETQYFGPGTRLLVL.

The chain is built from TRBV7-9 and TRBJ1-1; D is ambiguous. Germline CDR1 and CDR2: SEHNR and FQNEAQ (reference sequence). The CDR3 is 14 residues long. V dropped 1 base and J dropped 1 base, with 7 bases sitting between them. This chain's CDR3 is CASSLEEGNTEAFF. In DNA, the CDR3 is TGTGCCAGCAGCTTAGAAGAGGGGAACACTGAAGCTTTCTTT.